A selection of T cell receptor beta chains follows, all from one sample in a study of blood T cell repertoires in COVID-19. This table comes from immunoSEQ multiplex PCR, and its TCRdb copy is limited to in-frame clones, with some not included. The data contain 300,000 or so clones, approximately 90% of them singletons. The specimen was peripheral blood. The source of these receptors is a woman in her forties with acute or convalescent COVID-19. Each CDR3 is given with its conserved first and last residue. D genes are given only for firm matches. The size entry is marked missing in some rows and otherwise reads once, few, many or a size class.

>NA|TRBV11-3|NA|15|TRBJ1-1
CASSLGGLENTEAFF
TGTGCCAGCAGCTTAGGGGGACTAGAGAACACTGAAGCTTTCTTT
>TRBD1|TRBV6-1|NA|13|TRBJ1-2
CASSEITGVGYTF
TGTGCCAGCAGTGAAATCACAGGGGTTGGCTACACCTTC
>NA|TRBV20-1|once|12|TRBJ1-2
CSASPGEGGYTF
TGCAGTGCTAGTCCCGGGGAGGGAGGCTACACCTTC
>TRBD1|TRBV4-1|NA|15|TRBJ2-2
CASSRGQLNTGELFF
TGCGCCAGCAGCCGGGGACAGCTGAACACCGGGGAGCTGTTTTTT
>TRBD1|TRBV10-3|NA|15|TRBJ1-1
CAIRQGVGTEAEAFF
TGTGCCATCAGGCAGGGGGTGGGTACAGAGGCTGAAGCTTTCTTT
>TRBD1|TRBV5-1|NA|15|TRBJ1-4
CASSLGLDRGEKLFF
TGCGCCAGCAGCTTGGGGCTTGACAGGGGTGAAAAACTGTTTTTT
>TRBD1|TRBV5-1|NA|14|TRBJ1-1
CASSRGQGVTEAFF
TGCGCCAGCAGCCGGGGACAGGGAGTCACTGAAGCTTTCTTT
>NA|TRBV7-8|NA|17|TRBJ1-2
CASSLLEVRQKYYGYTF
TGTGCCAGCAGCTTATTAGAGGTTCGGCAGAAATACTATGGCTACACCTTC
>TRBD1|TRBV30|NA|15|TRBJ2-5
CAWNIGTAYQETQYF
TGTGCCTGGAACATCGGGACAGCGTACCAAGAGACCCAGTACTTC
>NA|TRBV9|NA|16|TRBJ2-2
CASSVRHETNTGELFF
TGTGCCAGCAGCGTCCGACATGAAACGAACACCGGGGAGCTGTTTTTT
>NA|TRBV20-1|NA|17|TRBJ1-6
CSASLTVQSSYNSPLHF
TGCAGTGCTAGTCTAACAGTCCAGAGCTCCTATAATTCACCCCTCCACTTT
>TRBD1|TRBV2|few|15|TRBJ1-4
CASSQGRTGSEKLFF
TGTGCCAGCAGTCAGGGGAGGACAGGGAGTGAAAAACTGTTTTTT
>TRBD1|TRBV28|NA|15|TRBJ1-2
CASSTWTGGNYGYTF
TGTGCCAGCAGTACTTGGACAGGGGGCAACTATGGCTACACCTTC
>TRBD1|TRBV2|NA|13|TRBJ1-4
CAKRGTGYEKLFF
TGTGCCAAGAGGGGGACAGGGTACGAAAAACTGTTTTTT
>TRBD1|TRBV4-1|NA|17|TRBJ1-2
CASSQDLGTGNNYGYTF
TGCGCCAGCAGCCAAGATCTTGGGACAGGGAACAACTATGGCTACACCTTC